This passage covers 22 T cell receptor beta chains from one sample sequenced in a study of T-cell memory formation after mild COVID-19 (dated by TCRdb to the early 2020s). Library generation was performed with 5' RACE. The sample was run on an Illumina NovaSeq 6000. TCRdb's own reprocessing of the public reads used fastp at Q25 and MiXCR and kept productive beta chains. Every distinct CDR3 protein forms one entry, paired with its most common genes and DNA. The sample includes under 450,000 distinct CDR3 sequences, with around a quarter observed a single time. The ten biggest clones cover approximately 14% of the sample. Input material: PBMCs or a T cell subset sorted from them (not recorded which). The origin of the receptors is an adult woman who had mild COVID-19 (a few samples of this study predate the infection). The sample titles of this study are shuffled in the database, so cell type and time point are left out; the donor was told from shared clones.

Only a few counts were recorded for this clonotype. This chain uses TRBV6-2 or TRBV6-3 with TRBJ1-4, with D perhaps TRBD1 (5 bases). CDR3 length: 14 amino acids. V lost 4 bases, J lost 3 bases, and 9 bases lay in between. Germline CDR1 MNHEY, CDR2 SVGEGT. The CDR3 loop is CASSFRDANEKLFF. The CDR3 nucleotides read TGTGCCAGCAGTTTCCGGGACGCTAATGAAAAACTGTTTTTT.

This chain joins TRBV27 and TRBJ1-2, with D unresolved. The CDR3 contains 12 residues. With 6 bases removed from V and 5 bases from J, the gap between germline ends came to 10 bases. Germline V CDR1 and CDR2: MNHEY, SMNVEV (reference sequence). This CDR3 reads CASRSGFYGYTF. For the CDR3, the DNA is TGTGCCAGCAGGAGCGGATTTTATGGCTACACCTTC.

V is TRBV15 and J is TRBJ1-2; 9 nucleotides align to TRBD1. With V trimmed by 2 bases and J by 3 bases, 10 bases remained unmatched. The CDR3 length is 17 residues. CDR1 is LNHNV and CDR2 is YYDKDF in the germline V gene (reference sequence). The chain's CDR3 is CATSRSRTGAMYYGYTF. CDR3 DNA: TGTGCCACCAGCAGATCCCGGACAGGGGCTATGTACTATGGCTACACCTTC. Full variable domain (remainder filled in from reference TRBV15 and TRBJ1-2): DAMVIQNPRYQVTQFGKPVTLSCSQTLNHNVMYWYQQKSSQAPKLLFHYYDKDFNNEADTPDNFQSRRPNTSFCFLDIRSPGLGDTAMYLCATSRSRTGAMYYGYTFGSGTRLTVV.

The chain recombines TRBV7-8 with TRBJ1-4, with TRBD1 matching over 9 bases. This CDR3 region has 17 residues. Germline CDR1 and CDR2: SGHVS and FQNEAQ. V lost 3 bases, J lost 8 bases, and 13 bases stayed unmatched. CDR3 loop: CASSLRPRDRVWEKLFF. The CDR3 nucleotides are TGTGCCAGCAGCTTGCGGCCCCGGGACAGGGTCTGGGAAAAACTGTTTTTT.

V is TRBV18 and J is TRBJ2-5; D could derive from TRBD1 or TRBD2 (7 bases each). From germline, CDR1 is KGHSH and CDR2 LQKENI. This CDR3 comprises 15 residues. With 4 bases removed from V and 6 bases from J, the gap between germline ends came to 18 bases. The CDR3 here is CASSLMTGRDKTQYF. The CDR3 coding sequence is TGTGCCAGCTCACTCATGACAGGGAGGGACAAGACCCAGTACTTC.

This clonotype was recorded a few times. The CDR3 coding sequence is TGCAGCGTTGGGGGACTAGCGGGAGAGACCCAGTACTTC. Translation: CSVGGLAGETQYF. This chain links TRBV29-1 with TRBJ2-5; 12 bases fit TRBD2. Germline-derived CDR1 and CDR2 are SQVTM and ANQGSEA. J lost 4 bases, V lost 4 bases, and 1 base had no gene match. The CDR3 covers 13 residues.

The gene calls are TRBV5-4 and TRBJ2-5, with D maybe TRBD1 (6 bases). There are 16 residues in the CDR3. Germline V CDR1 and CDR2: SGHNT, YYREEE (reference sequence). Trimming left V 4 bases short and J 7 bases short, with 23 bases between. This CDR3 reads CASSPHTGTPSGTQYF. DNA of the CDR3: TGTGCCAGCAGCCCCCATACAGGGACCCCCTCCGGGACCCAGTACTTC.

This clonotype was observed at least ten times. V gene TRBV7-9 combines with J gene TRBJ2-7, with D unresolved. The CDR3 consists of 12 residues. Trimming shortened V by 2 bases and J by 2 bases, and 4 bases separated the two germline ends. Per germline, CDR1 SEHNR and CDR2 FQNEAQ (reference sequence). The CDR3 region has the DNA TGTGCCAGCAGCTTACAGGCCTACGAGCAGTACTTC. Translated: CASSLQAYEQYF.

This clonotype showed up just a few times. The chain carries TRBV24-1 and TRBJ2-7; TRBD2 matches 16 bases. From germline, CDR1 is KGHDR and CDR2 SFDVKD. Trimming cost V 4 bases and J 7 bases; bases outside gene matches: 3. The CDR3 extends over 15 amino acids. Here the CDR3 reads CATSEGTSGRDEQYF. CDR3 nucleotide sequence: TGTGCCACCAGTGAGGGGACTAGCGGGAGGGATGAGCAGTACTTC.

The J gene is TRBJ1-1, the V gene TRBV30; D might be TRBD1 (6 bases). V shed 0 bases and J shed 7 bases, with 6 bases lying between them. This CDR3 region has 11 residues. Germline assignment: CDR1 GTSNPN and CDR2 SVGIG (reference sequence). This chain's CDR3 is CAWSVQGEAFF. The CDR3 coding sequence is TGTGCCTGGAGTGTACAGGGTGAAGCTTTCTTT. Drawing the rest from reference TRBV30 and TRBJ1-1, the complete variable domain is SQTIHQWPATLVQPVGSPLSLECTVEGTSNPNLYWYRQAAGRGLQLLFYSVGIGQISSEVPQNLSASRPQDRQFILSSKKLLLSDSGFYLCAWSVQGEAFFGQGTRLTVV.

This clonotype occurred a few times. One end of the junction does not line up with germline, which may come from a read error. The genes are TRBV5-1 and TRBJ1-1, with TRBD1 as a possible D gene (5 bases). This CDR3 contains 15 residues. CDR1 and CDR2 (germline): SGHRS, YFSETQ. The DNA of the CDR3 is TGCGCCAGCAGCTTGTCTAGAGGGGTGAACGCTGAAGCTTTCTTT. It translates to CASSLSRGVNAEAFF.

The chain couples TRBV30 to TRBJ1-3; possible D gene TRBD1, 6 bases. The CDR3 sequence is 15 residues long. CDR1 and CDR2 (germline): GTSNPN, SVGIG (reference sequence). V was shortened by 3 bases and J by 2 bases, with 14 bases between the two germline ends. This CDR3 is CAWRDAGVPGNTIYF. DNA for the CDR3: TGTGCCTGGAGAGATGCAGGGGTACCTGGAAACACCATATATTTT.

This clonotype was picked up a small number of times. This chain uses TRBV24-1 with TRBJ2-5; 8 bases agree with TRBD2. Germline CDR1 and CDR2: KGHDR and SFDVKD. The trim removed 6 bases at V and 9 bases at J, leaving 11 bases unmatched. The CDR3 is made up of 14 amino acids. CDR3 sequence reads: CATSSGRGELAQYF. CDR3 in DNA: TGTGCCACCAGTTCCGGGCGGGGGGAGCTGGCCCAGTACTTC.

There are many counts of this clonotype. The rearrangement joins TRBV27 to TRBJ2-6; no clear D. The germline CDR1 and CDR2 sequences are MNHEY and SMNVEV (reference sequence). This CDR3 contains 14 residues. The V end was cut by 3 bases, the J end by 0 bases, with 3 bases between. The DNA of the CDR3 is TGTGCCAGCAGTTTTAGCTCTGGGGCCAACGTCCTGACTTTC. It codes for CASSFSSGANVLTF.

This clonotype was seen only a few times. The chain links TRBV19 to TRBJ2-2; 10 positions agree with TRBD1. The germline V gene encodes CDR1 LNHDA and CDR2 SQIVND (reference sequence). The V segment lost 6 bases and the J segment 4 bases; nucleotides outside the gene matches: 5. CDR3 length: 15 amino acids. CDR3 residues: CASRGTGDVTGELFF. CDR3 DNA sequence: TGTGCCAGTAGGGGGACAGGGGACGTCACCGGGGAGCTGTTTTTT.

This chain connects TRBV5-1 to TRBJ2-5; weak D call: TRBD2 (6 bases). Germline assignment: CDR1 SGHRS and CDR2 YFSETQ. The CDR3 extends over 15 amino acids. Trimming shortened V by 3 bases and J by 4 bases, and 16 bases separated the two germline ends. CDR3 nucleotides: TGCGCCAGCAGCTCCCAGGGCGGGGCCCCAGAGACCCAGTACTTC. Its translation is CASSSQGGAPETQYF.

A few counts support this clonotype. This CDR3 reads CSARLGRLQFF. DNA for the CDR3: TGCAGTGCCCGCCTCGGGAGGTTGCAGTTCTTC. The V call is TRBV20-1, the J call TRBJ2-1; 7 bases are a match to TRBD2. The CDR3 runs to 11 residues. In germline, CDR1 is DFQATT, CDR2 SNEGSKA (reference sequence). Germline trimming cut 6 bases from V and 12 bases from J; bases unmatched to any gene: 8.

The gene calls are TRBV20-1 and TRBJ2-5; tentative D call: TRBD2 (6 bases). Between the trimmed V and J ends, which lost 0 bases and 7 bases, there was a span of 21 bases. Germline assignment: CDR1 DFQATT and CDR2 SNEGSKA (reference sequence). The length of the CDR3 is 16 residues. The CDR3 here is CSARDTLSGFGGTQYF. The CDR3 DNA follows: TGCAGTGCTAGAGATACCCTGAGCGGTTTCGGGGGGACCCAGTACTTC.

The V and J genes are TRBV12-3 or TRBV12-4 and TRBJ2-7; TRBD2 might be the D (5 bases). The CDR3 is made up of 14 amino acids. V lost 2 bases, J lost 4 bases, and 12 bases lay in between. The CDR3 DNA follows: TGTGCCAGCAGTTTACAAGGATCGGGGTACGAGCAGTACTTC. This gives the protein CASSLQGSGYEQYF.

This sequence joins TRBV5-6 and TRBJ2-3; D is perhaps TRBD2 (6 bases). V was shortened by 9 bases and J by 3 bases, with 23 bases between the two germline ends. This CDR3 is built from 16 residues. CDR1 is SGHDT, CDR2 YYEEEE, per germline. The CDR3 DNA is TGTGCCACCCAAGCAACAGTGCTGGGGGGAACAGATACGCAGTATTTT. Amino acid sequence: CATQATVLGGTDTQYF.

This chain joins TRBV12-3 or TRBV12-4 and TRBJ1-2; 10 bases agree with TRBD1. J was trimmed by 7 bases and V by 6 bases; bases with no gene match: 2. CDR3 length: 12 residues. Here the CDR3 reads CASSGQGVGYTF. For the CDR3, the DNA is TGTGCCAGCAGCGGACAGGGGGTTGGCTACACCTTC.

This clonotype was seen at least ten times. J is TRBJ2-2 and V is TRBV14, with 7 bases fitting TRBD1. Trimming cost V 5 bases and J 1 base; bases outside gene matches: 4. Germline-derived CDR1 and CDR2 are SGHDN and FVKESK. The CDR3 is 15 residues long. In DNA, the CDR3 is TGTGCCAGCAGCTACAGGGGCTGGAACACCGGGGAGCTGTTTTTT. Amino acid sequence: CASSYRGWNTGELFF. The whole variable domain, remainder taken from reference TRBV14 and TRBJ2-2, is EAGVTQFPSHSVIEKGQTVTLRCDPISGHDNLYWYRRVMGKEIKFLLHFVKESKQDESGMPNNRFLAERTGGTYSTLKVQPAELEDSGVYFCASSYRGWNTGELFFGEGSRLTVL.